Detailed here is one TCR beta chain. This sample is part of a study of T cell responses to AZD1222 COVID-19 vaccine. Between the trimmed V and J ends, which lost 5 bases and 6 bases, there was a span of 23 bases. The CDR3 is made up of 17 amino acids. The V gene's germline CDR1 is MDHEN and CDR2 SYDVKM. Profiling relied on immunoSEQ multiplex PCR, and the TCRdb table lists in-frame clones only, not all of them. Here the sample spans about 130,000 clones, around nine tenths being singletons. The clonotype was recovered from an adult in good health. Here the sequenced sample was peripheral blood, taken on day 0 of AZD1222 vaccination. The V gene is TRBV28, the J gene TRBJ1-5; weak D call: TRBD1 (5 bases). The CDR3 coding sequence is TGTGCCAGCAGTACACCCGGGGGACTACTCGCGAGTCAGCCCCAGCATTTT. Its translation is CASSTPGGLLASQPQHF.